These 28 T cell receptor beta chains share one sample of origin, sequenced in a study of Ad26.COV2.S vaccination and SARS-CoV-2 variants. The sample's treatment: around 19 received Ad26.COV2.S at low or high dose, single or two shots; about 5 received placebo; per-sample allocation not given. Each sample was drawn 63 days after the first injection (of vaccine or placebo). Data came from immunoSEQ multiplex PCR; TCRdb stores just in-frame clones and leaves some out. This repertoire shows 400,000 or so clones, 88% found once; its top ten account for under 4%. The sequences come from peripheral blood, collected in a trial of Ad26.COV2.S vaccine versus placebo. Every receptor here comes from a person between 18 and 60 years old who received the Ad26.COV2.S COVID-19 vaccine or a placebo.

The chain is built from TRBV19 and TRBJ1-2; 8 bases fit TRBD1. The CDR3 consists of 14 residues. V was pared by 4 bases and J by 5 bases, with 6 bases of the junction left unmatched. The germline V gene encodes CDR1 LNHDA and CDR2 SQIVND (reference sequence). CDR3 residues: CASSTGQGRYGYTF. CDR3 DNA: TGTGCCAGTAGTACCGGACAGGGTCGGTATGGCTACACCTTC.

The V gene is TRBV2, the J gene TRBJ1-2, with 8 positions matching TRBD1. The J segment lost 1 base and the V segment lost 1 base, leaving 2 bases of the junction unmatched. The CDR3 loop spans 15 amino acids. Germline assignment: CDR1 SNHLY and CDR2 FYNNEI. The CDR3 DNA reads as TGTGCCAGCAGTGAAGGACAGGGGTATAACTATGGCTACACCTTC. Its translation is CASSEGQGYNYGYTF.

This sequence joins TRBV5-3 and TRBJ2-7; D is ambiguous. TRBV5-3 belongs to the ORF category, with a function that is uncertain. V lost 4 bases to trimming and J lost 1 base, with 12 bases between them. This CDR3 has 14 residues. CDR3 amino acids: CARSLQGRSYEQYF. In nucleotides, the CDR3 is TGTGCCAGAAGCCTCCAAGGCAGATCCTACGAGCAGTACTTC.

The CDR3 loop is CATSRGWQGAEAFF. CDR3 sequence (DNA): TGTGCCACCAGCAGAGGCTGGCAGGGGGCTGAAGCTTTCTTT. The genes are TRBV15 and TRBJ1-1, with 7 bases matching TRBD1. Trimming removed 1 base from V and 6 bases from J; junction bases left unmatched: 5. The CDR3 has 14 amino acids. From germline, CDR1 is LNHNV and CDR2 YYDKDF (reference sequence). Supplemented by reference TRBV15 and TRBJ1-1, the full variable domain reads DAMVIQNPRYQVTQFGKPVTLSCSQTLNHNVMYWYQQKSSQAPKLLFHYYDKDFNNEADTPDNFQSRRPNTSFCFLDIRSPGLGDTAMYLCATSRGWQGAEAFFGQGTRLTVV.

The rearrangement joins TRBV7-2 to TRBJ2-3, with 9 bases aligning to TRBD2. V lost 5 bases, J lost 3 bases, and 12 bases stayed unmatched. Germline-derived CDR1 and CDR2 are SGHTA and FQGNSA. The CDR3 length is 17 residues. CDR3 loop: CASSLRPPSGGTDTQYF. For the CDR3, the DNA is TGTGCCAGCAGCCTTAGACCCCCCAGCGGGGGGACAGATACGCAGTATTTT.

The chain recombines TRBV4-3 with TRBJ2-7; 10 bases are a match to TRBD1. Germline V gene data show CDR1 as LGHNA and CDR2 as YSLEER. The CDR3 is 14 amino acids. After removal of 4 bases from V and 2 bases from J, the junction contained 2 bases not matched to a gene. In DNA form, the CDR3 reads TGCGCCAGCAGCCCCGGGACAGGGGCCTACGAGCAGTACTTC. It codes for CASSPGTGAYEQYF.

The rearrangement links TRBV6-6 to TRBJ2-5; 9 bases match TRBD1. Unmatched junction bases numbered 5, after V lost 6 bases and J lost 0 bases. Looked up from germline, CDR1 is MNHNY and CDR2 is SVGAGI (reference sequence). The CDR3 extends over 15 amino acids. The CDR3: CASRPGQGNQETQYF. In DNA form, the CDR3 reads TGTGCCAGCAGACCAGGACAGGGGAACCAAGAGACCCAGTACTTC.

The DNA for the CDR3 is TGTGCCAGCAGCGGGGGGACAGAAAACTACAATGAGCAGTTCTTC. It codes for CASSGGTENYNEQFF. The rearrangement uses TRBV5-4 and TRBJ2-1; perhaps TRBD1 as D (7 bases). V gave up 4 bases and J gave up 3 bases, with 14 bases separating them. Looked up from germline, CDR1 is SGHNT and CDR2 is YYREEE (reference sequence). The CDR3 totals 15 residues.

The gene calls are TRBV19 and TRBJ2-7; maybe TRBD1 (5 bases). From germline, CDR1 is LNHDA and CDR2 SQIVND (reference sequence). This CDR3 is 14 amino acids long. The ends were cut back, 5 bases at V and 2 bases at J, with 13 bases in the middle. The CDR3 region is CASSPRAGPYEQYF. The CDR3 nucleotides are TGTGCCAGTAGTCCCCGGGCAGGGCCCTACGAGCAGTACTTC.

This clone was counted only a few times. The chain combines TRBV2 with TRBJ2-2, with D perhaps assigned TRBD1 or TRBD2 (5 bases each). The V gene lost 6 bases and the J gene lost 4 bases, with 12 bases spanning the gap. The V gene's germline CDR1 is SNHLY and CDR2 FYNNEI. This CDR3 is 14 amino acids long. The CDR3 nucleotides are TGTGCCAGCAGGGGGACCGATGTCACCGGGGAGCTGTTTTTT. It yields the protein CASRGTDVTGELFF. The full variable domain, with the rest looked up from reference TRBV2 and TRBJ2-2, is EPEVTQTPSHQVTQMGQEVILRCVPISNHLYFYWYRQILGQKVEFLVSFYNNEISEKSEIFDDQFSVERPDGSNFTLKIRSTKLEDSAMYFCASRGTDVTGELFFGEGSRLTVL.

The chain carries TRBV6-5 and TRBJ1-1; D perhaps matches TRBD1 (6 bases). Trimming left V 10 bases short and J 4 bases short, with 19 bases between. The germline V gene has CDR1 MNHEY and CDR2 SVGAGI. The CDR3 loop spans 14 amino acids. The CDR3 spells CATIGTGQSTEAFF. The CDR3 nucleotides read TGTGCCACTATTGGAACAGGGCAGAGCACTGAAGCTTTCTTT.

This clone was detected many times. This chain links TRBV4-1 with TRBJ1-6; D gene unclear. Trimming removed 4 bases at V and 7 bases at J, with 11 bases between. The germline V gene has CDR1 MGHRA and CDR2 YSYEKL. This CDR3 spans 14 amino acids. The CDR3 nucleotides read TGCGCCAGCAGCCTAGAAGTCGGAAATTCACCCCTCCACTTT. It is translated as CASSLEVGNSPLHF.

In DNA form, the CDR3 reads TGCGCCAGCAGCCTAACTAGCGGGGACAATGAGCAGTTCTTC. It yields the protein CASSLTSGDNEQFF. The rearrangement links TRBV5-1 to TRBJ2-1; TRBD2 agrees at 10 bases. CDR1 and CDR2 (germline): SGHRS, YFSETQ. The J segment lost 5 bases and the V segment lost 4 bases, leaving 3 bases of the junction unmatched. The CDR3 loop spans 14 amino acids.

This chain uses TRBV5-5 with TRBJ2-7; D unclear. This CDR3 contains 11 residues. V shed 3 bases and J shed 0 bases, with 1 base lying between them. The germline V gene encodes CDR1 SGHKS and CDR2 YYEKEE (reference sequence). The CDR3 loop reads CASSSSYEQYF. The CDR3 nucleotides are TGTGCCAGCAGCTCCTCCTACGAGCAGTACTTC.

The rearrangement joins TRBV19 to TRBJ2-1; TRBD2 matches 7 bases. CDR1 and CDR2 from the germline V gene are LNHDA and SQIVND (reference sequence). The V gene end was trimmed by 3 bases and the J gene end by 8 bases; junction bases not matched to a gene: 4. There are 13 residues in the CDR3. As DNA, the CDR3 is TGTGCCAGTAGTATGCCGGGAGGTCATGAGCAGTTCTTC. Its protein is CASSMPGGHEQFF.

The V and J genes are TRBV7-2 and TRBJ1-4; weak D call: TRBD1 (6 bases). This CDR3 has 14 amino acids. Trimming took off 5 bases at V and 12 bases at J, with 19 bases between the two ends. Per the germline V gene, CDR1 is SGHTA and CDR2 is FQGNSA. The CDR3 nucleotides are TGTGCCAGCAGCCCGACAGGTTACAGGGTCCAACTGTTTTTT. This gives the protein CASSPTGYRVQLFF.

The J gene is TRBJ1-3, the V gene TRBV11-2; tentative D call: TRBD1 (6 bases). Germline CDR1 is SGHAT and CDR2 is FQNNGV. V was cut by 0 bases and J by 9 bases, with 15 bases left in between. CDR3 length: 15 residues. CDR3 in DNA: TGTGCCAGCAGCTTAGATAGTACATCCAGGGGCACCATATATTTT. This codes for CASSLDSTSRGTIYF.

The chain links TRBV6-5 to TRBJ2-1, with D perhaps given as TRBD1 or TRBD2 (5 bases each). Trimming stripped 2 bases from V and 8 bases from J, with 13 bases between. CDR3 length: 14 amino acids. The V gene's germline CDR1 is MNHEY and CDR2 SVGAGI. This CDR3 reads CASSYRGTGYEQFF. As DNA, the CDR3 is TGTGCCAGCAGTTACAGAGGGACGGGCTATGAGCAGTTCTTC.

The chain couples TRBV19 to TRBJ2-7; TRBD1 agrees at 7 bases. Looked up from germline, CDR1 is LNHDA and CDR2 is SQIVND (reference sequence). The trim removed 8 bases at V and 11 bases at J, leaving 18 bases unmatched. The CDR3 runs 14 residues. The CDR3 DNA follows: TGTGCCAGTTCCCCGGGTGACAGGGACGGTGGGAAGTACTTC. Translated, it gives CASSPGDRDGGKYF. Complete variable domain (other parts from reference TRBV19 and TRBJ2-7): DGGITQSPKYLFRKEGQNVTLSCEQNLNHDAMYWYRQDPGQGLRLIYYSQIVNDFQKGDIAEGYSVSREKKESFPLTVTSAQKNPTAFYLCASSPGDRDGGKYFGPGTRLTVT.

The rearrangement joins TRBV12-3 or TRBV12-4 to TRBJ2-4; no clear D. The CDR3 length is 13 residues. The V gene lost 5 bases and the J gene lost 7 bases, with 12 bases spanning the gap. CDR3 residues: CASSPGPTNIQYF. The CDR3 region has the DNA TGTGCCAGCAGTCCGGGCCCCACGAACATTCAGTACTTC.

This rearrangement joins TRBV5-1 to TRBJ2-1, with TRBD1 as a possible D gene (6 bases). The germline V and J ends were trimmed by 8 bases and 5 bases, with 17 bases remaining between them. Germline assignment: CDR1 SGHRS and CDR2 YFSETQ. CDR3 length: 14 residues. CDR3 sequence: CASTGTYANNEQFF. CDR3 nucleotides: TGCGCCAGTACAGGGACCTATGCTAACAATGAGCAGTTCTTC.

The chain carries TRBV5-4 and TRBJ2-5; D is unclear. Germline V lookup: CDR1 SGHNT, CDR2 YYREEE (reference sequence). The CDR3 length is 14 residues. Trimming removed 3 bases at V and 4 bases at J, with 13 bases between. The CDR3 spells CASSSTLGLETQYF. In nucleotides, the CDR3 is TGTGCCAGCAGCTCGACGTTGGGCCTAGAGACCCAGTACTTC.

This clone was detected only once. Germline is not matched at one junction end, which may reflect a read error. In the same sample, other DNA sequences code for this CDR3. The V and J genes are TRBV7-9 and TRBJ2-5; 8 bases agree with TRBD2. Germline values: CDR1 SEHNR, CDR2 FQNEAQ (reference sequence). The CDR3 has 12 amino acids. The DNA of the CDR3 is TGTGCCAGCAGCCTAGCGGGAGAGACCCAGTACTTC. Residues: CASSLAGETQYF.

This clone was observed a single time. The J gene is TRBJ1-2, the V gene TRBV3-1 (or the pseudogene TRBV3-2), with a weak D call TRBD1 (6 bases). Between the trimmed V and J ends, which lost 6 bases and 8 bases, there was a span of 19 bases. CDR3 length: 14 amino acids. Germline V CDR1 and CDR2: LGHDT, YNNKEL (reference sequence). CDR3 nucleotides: TGTGCCAGCAGTCGTGAGGGGGGCGCTGGGGGCTACACCTTC. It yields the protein CASSREGGAGGYTF.

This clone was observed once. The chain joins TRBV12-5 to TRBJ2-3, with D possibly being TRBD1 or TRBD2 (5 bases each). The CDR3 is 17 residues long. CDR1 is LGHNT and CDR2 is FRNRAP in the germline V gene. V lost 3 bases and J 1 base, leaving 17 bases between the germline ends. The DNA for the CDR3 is TGTGCTAGTGGTTTTCCCCCTCGTTGGGGACGCACAGATACGCAGTATTTT. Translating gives CASGFPPRWGRTDTQYF.

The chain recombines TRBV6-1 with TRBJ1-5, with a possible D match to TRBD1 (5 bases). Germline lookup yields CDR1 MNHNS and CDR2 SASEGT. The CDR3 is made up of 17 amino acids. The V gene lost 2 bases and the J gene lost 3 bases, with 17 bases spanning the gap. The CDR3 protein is CASSESWMGTVNQPQHF. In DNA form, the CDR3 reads TGTGCCAGCAGTGAATCCTGGATGGGGACTGTCAATCAGCCCCAGCATTTT.

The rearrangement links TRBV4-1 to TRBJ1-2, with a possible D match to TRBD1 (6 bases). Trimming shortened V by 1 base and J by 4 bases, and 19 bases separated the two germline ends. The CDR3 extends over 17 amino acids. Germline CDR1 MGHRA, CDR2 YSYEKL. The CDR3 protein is CASSQAIEGGGTYGYTF. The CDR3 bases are TGCGCCAGCAGCCAAGCTATCGAGGGGGGGGGCACCTATGGCTACACCTTC.

CDR3 protein: CASSMGWGTLYEQYF. The CDR3 nucleotides are TGTGCCAGTAGTATGGGATGGGGTACCCTCTACGAGCAGTACTTC. This chain joins TRBV19 and TRBJ2-7; D gene uncertain. CDR3 length: 15 amino acids. The V gene's germline CDR1 is LNHDA and CDR2 SQIVND (reference sequence). Trimming shortened V by 3 bases and J by 3 bases, and 15 bases separated the two germline ends. Variable domain in full (rest from reference TRBV19 and TRBJ2-7): DGGITQSPKYLFRKEGQNVTLSCEQNLNHDAMYWYRQDPGQGLRLIYYSQIVNDFQKGDIAEGYSVSREKKESFPLTVTSAQKNPTAFYLCASSMGWGTLYEQYFGPGTRLTVT.